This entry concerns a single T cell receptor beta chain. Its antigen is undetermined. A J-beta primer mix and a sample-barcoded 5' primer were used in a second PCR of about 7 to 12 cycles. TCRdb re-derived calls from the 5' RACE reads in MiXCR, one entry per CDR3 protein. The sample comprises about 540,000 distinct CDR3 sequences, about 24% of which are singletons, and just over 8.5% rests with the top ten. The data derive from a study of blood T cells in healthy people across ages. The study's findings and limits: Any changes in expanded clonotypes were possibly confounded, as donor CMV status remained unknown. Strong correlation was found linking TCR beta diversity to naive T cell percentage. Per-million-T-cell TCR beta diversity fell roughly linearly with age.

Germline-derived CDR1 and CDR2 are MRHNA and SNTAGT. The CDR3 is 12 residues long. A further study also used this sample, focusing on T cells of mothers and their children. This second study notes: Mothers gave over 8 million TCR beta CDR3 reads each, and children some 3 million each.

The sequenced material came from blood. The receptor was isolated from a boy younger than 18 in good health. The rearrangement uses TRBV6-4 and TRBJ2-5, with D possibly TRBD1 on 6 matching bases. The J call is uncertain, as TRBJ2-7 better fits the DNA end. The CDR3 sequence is CASSTGLYEQYF. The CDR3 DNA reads TGTGCCAGCAGCACAGGGCTCTACGAGCAGTACTTC.